This is a list of T cell receptor beta chains from one sample in a study of graft-versus-host responses after intestinal transplantation. This table comes from immunoSEQ multiplex PCR, and its TCRdb copy is limited to in-frame clones, with some not included. The sample contains under 100,000 clones, less than 95% of which appear only once. Antigen specificity for these receptors is unknown. The specimen was unstimulated CD8+ T cells sorted from spleen or lymph node cells, collected before transplant. The receptors were sampled from a human donor who was the organ donor for an intestinal transplant. Each CDR3 is given with its conserved first and last residue. D genes are given only for firm matches. Not every row has a clone size; where given, it reads once, few, many or a size class.

D	J	size	length	V	CDR3	DNA
TRBD1	TRBJ1-2	-	15	TRBV27	CASSIYRDSPSGYTF	TGTGCCAGCAGTATCTACCGGGACAGCCCTTCTGGCTACACCTTC
TRBD2	TRBJ2-1	-	15	TRBV19	CASSMGSGGYNEQFF	TGTGCCAGTAGTATGGGTAGCGGGGGATACAATGAGCAGTTCTTC
TRBD1	TRBJ2-7	-	14	TRBV7-9	CASRDQGAFDEQYF	TGTGCCAGCAGGGATCAGGGGGCTTTCGACGAGCAGTACTTC
-	TRBJ1-2	-	17	TRBV19	CASSIDLAGDIRYGYTF	TGTGCCAGTAGTATAGATCTGGCAGGGGATATCCGCTATGGCTACACCTTC
-	TRBJ2-2	-	14	TRBV28	CASRLRLSPGELFF	TGTGCCAGCAGATTGCGGTTAAGTCCCGGGGAGCTGTTTTTT
-	TRBJ2-7	-	14	TRBV19	CASSIGSYPYEQYF	TGTGCCAGTAGTATCGGGAGTTACCCCTACGAGCAGTACTTC
-	TRBJ1-5	-	16	TRBV18	CASSPRRRAGNQPQHF	TGTGCCAGCTCACCACGGAGGAGGGCCGGCAATCAGCCCCAGCATTTT
-	TRBJ1-6	-	15	TRBV5-5	CASSLFKGNNSPLHF	TGTGCCAGCAGCTTGTTTAAGGGGAATAATTCACCCCTCCACTTT
-	TRBJ1-5	-	15	TRBV28	CASSRFPQGYQPQHF	TGTGCCAGCAGCCGATTCCCCCAGGGTTATCAGCCCCAGCATTTT
-	TRBJ2-3	-	15	TRBV7-8	CASSLGRSSTDTQYF	TGTGCCAGCAGCTTAGGCCGGTCCTCCACAGATACGCAGTATTTT
-	TRBJ1-1	-	14	TRBV19	CASSIRVGNTEAFF	TGTGCCAGTAGTATACGGGTCGGGAACACTGAAGCTTTCTTT
TRBD2	TRBJ2-3	-	15	TRBV9	CASSVVSGGTDTQYF	TGTGCCAGCAGCGTAGTTAGCGGGGGCACAGATACGCAGTATTTT
TRBD1	TRBJ2-1	-	15	TRBV7-3	CASSYTRQGRNEQFF	TGTGCCAGCAGCTATACCCGACAGGGTAGGAATGAGCAGTTCTTC
TRBD1	TRBJ2-3	once	15	TRBV5-1	CASSSPGQGTDTQYF	TGCGCCAGCAGCTCCCCGGGACAGGGCACAGATACGCAGTATTTT
TRBD1	TRBJ2-7	-	13	TRBV7-2	CASSPLTSGGKYF	TGTGCCAGCAGCCCTCTGACCTCAGGGGGAAAGTACTTC
-	TRBJ2-5	-	9	TRBV20-1	CSAGETQYF	TGCAGTGCCGGTGAGACCCAGTACTTC
TRBD1	TRBJ1-1	-	14	TRBV27	CASSSGQGNTEAFF	TGTGCCAGCAGTTCAGGACAGGGAAACACTGAAGCTTTCTTT
-	TRBJ2-3	-	13	TRBV4-2	CASSPHQALTQYF	TGTGCCAGCAGCCCACATCAGGCGCTTACGCAGTATTTT
-	TRBJ2-7	-	14	TRBV4-1	CASSQSPGLYEQYF	TGCGCCAGCAGCCAATCCCCGGGACTCTACGAGCAGTACTTC
TRBD1	TRBJ1-6	-	18	TRBV5-6	CASSLAAAGGANNSPLHF	TGTGCCAGCAGCTTGGCCGCGGCAGGGGGCGCCAATAATTCACCCCTCCACTTT
-	TRBJ1-6	-	16	TRBV11-1	CASSLSWTPFNSPLHF	TGTGCCAGCAGCTTATCGTGGACACCCTTTAATTCACCCCTCCACTTT
-	TRBJ2-5	-	15	TRBV15	CATSRSLGTQETQYF	TGTGCCACCAGCAGATCTCTAGGGACTCAAGAGACCCAGTACTTC
TRBD1	TRBJ2-2	-	15	TRBV28	CASSLRQGNTGELFF	TGTGCCAGCAGTTTACGACAGGGGAACACCGGGGAGCTGTTTTTT
TRBD2	TRBJ2-7	-	15	TRBV7-6	CASSHGGGGPYEQYF	TGTGCCAGCAGCCACGGCGGGGGGGGCCCCTACGAGCAGTACTTC
TRBD2	TRBJ2-5	-	17	TRBV5-1	CASSPTVSSGGSETQYF	TGCGCCAGCAGCCCTACCGTGTCTAGCGGGGGGTCGGAGACCCAGTACTTC
-	TRBJ1-5	-	14	TRBV6-1	CASSEALSNQPQHF	TGTGCCAGCAGTGAAGCACTTAGCAATCAGCCCCAGCATTTT
-	TRBJ1-5	-	12	TRBV27	CASSRGGRPQHF	TGTGCCAGCAGTCGGGGGGGGAGGCCCCAGCATTTT
TRBD2	TRBJ2-7	-	15	TRBV6-5	CASSYSPSGGYEQYF	TGTGCCAGCAGTTACAGTCCTAGCGGGGGTTACGAGCAGTACTTC
TRBD2	TRBJ2-1	-	17	TRBV7-9	CASSGGLAGGPYNEQFF	TGTGCCAGCAGCGGCGGACTAGCGGGGGGACCCTACAATGAGCAGTTCTTC
TRBD1	TRBJ1-2	-	13	TRBV4-1	CASSQGRGYGHTF	TGCGCCAGCAGCCAAGGCAGGGGGTATGGCCACACCTTC
-	TRBJ1-1	few	11	TRBV21-1	CASTSGTEAFF	TGTGCCAGCACTTCGGGCACTGAAGCTTTCTTT